This TCR beta chain was captured by sequencing in a study of OX40 agonist ivuxolimab in advanced cancers. Overall study context: The study treated patients with ivuxolimab, an agonistic anti-OX40 (CD134) antibody. Points from the study as a whole: Antigen specificity remained undetermined for the expanded peripheral T cells. With doses of 0.1-3.0 mg/kg, partial responders showed among the lowest clonal expansion. At 0.1 to 3.0 mg/kg, clonal expansion of CD4+ and CD8+ blood T cells had occurred by week 6.

For this clone: Its antigen is undetermined.

TCRdb's table, derived via immunoSEQ multiplex PCR, lists solely in-frame clones and lacks some. This sample has about 80,000 clones, with around 84% found just once. From germline, CDR1 is SGHNT and CDR2 YENEEA. The CDR3 totals 15 residues. Trimming removed 6 bases from V and 4 bases from J; junction bases left unmatched: 10. This clonotype originated in an adult with an advanced solid tumor such as melanoma, head and neck, liver or kidney cancer. Sequences were derived from CD4+ or CD8+ T cells sorted from blood, sampled in a trial of the OX40 agonist ivuxolimab. The chain links TRBV11-3 to TRBJ2-3, with 7 bases lining up with TRBD1. This chain's CDR3 is CASSHRGPGSDTQYF. The DNA of the CDR3 is TGTGCCAGCAGTCACAGGGGTCCAGGGTCAGATACGCAGTATTTT.